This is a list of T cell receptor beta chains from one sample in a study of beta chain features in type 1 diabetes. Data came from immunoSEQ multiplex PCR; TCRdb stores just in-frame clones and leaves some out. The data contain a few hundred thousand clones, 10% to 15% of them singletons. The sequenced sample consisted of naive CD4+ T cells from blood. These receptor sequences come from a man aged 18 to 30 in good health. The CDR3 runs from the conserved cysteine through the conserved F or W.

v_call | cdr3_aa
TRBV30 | CAWTSGNTIYF
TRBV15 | CATSRVTRQETQYF
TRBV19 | CASTKDTYNYGYTF
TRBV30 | CAWSSGSPDTQYF
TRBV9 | CASSVRLSQETQYF
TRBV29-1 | CSVEDTGSTEAFF
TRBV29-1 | CSVARQRYNEQFF
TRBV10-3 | CAITLTPARSGANVLTF
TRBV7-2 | CASSLTGTGEQYF
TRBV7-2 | CASSQGLAGKYEQFF
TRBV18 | CASSPNSASYNEQFF
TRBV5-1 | CASRTLAGANNEQFF
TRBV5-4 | CASSFGGANTDTQYF
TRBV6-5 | CASSPSTGVAETQYF